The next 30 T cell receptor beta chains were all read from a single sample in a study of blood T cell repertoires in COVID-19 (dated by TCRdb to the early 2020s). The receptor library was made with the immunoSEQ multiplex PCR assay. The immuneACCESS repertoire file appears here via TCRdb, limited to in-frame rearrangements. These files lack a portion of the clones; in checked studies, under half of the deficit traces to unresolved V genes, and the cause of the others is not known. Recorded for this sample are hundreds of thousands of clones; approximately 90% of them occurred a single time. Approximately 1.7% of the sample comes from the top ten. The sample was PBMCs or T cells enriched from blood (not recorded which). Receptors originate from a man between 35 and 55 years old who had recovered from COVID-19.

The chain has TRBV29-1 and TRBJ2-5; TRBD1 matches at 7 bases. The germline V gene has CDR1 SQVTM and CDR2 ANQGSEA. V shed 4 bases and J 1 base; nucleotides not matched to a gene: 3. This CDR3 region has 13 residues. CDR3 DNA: TGCAGCGTTGGGGCAGGGGGCCAAGAGACCCAGTACTTC. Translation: CSVGAGGQETQYF.

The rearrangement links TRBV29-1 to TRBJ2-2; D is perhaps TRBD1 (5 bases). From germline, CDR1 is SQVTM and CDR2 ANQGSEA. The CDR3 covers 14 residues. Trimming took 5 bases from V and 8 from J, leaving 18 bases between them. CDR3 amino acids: CSVRPAGYPGELFF. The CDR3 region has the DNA TGCAGCGTTCGGCCGGCAGGGTACCCAGGGGAGCTGTTTTTT.

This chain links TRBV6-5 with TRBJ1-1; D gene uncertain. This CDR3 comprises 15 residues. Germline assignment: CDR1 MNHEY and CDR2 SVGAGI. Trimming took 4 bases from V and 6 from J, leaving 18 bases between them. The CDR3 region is CASSLTGRVVAEAFF. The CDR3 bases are TGTGCCAGCAGTTTGACTGGGAGGGTTGTTGCTGAAGCTTTCTTT.

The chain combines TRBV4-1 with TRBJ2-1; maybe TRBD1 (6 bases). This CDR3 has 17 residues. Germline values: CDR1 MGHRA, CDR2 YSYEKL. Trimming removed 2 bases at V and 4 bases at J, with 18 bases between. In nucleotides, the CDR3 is TGCGCCAGCAGCCAACCTCTATCAGGGGAGCAATACAATGAGCAGTTCTTC. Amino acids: CASSQPLSGEQYNEQFF.

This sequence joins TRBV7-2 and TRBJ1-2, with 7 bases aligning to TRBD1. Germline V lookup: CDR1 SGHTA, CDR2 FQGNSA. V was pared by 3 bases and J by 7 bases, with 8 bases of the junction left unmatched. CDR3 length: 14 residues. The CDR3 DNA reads TGTGCCAGCAGCTTTGACAGGGAGACTGTTGGCTACACCTTC. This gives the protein CASSFDRETVGYTF.

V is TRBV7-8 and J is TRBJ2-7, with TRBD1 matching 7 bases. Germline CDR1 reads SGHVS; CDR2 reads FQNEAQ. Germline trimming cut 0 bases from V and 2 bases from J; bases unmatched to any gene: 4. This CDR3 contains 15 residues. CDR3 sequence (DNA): TGTGCCAGCAGCTTAGCCCCGACAGGGACCTACGAGCAGTACTTC. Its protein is CASSLAPTGTYEQYF.

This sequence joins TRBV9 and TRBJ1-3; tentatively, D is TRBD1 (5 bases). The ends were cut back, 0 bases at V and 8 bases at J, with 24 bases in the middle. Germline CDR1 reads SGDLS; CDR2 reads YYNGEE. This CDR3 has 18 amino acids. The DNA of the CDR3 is TGTGCCAGCAGCGTAGTAACGGGGGGAACAGGACGCGCGGACACCATATATTTT. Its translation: CASSVVTGGTGRADTIYF. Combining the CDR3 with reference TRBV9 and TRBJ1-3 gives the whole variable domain DSGVTQTPKHLITATGQRVTLRCSPRSGDLSVYWYQQSLDQGLQFLIQYYNGEERAKGNILERFSAQQFPDLHSELNLSSLELGDSALYFCASSVVTGGTGRADTIYFGEGSWLTVV.

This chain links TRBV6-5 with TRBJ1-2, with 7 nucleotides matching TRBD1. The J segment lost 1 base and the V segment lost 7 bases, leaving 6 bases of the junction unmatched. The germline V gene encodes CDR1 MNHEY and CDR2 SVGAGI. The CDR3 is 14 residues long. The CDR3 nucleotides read TGTGCCAGCAACCGGGACAGAAATAACTATGGCTACACCTTC. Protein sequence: CASNRDRNNYGYTF.

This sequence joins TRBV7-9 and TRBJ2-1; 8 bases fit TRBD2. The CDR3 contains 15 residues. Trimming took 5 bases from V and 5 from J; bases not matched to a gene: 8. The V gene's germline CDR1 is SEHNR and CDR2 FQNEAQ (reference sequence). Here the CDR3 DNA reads TGTGCCAGCAGCCGTTCAGCTAGCGGGCACAATGAGCAGTTCTTC. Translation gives CASSRSASGHNEQFF.

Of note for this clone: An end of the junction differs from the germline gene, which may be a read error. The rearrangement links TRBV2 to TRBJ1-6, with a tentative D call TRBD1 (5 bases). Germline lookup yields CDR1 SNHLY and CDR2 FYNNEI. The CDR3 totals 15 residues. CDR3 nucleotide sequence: TGTGCCAGCAAGATTTACGACAGCTCAAATTTACCCCTCCACTTT. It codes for CASKIYDSSNLPLHF.

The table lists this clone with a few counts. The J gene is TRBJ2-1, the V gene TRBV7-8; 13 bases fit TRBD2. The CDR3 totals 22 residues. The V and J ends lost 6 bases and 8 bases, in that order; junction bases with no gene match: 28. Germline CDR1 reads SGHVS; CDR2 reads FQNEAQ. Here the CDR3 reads CASRGPPRGRRTSGSSGHEQFF. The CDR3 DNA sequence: TGTGCCAGCAGGGGCCCCCCCAGGGGGCGGCGGACTAGCGGGAGTTCTGGGCATGAGCAGTTCTTC.

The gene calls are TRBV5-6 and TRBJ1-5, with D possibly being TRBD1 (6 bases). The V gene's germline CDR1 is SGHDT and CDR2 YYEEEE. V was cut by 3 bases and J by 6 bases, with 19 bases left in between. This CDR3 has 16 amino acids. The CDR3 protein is CASSSTLQGTAQPQHF. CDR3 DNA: TGTGCCAGCAGCTCCACACTACAGGGAACGGCTCAGCCCCAGCATTTT. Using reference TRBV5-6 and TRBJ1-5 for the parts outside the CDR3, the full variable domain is DAGVTQSPTHLIKTRGQQVTLRCSPKSGHDTVSWYQQALGQGPQFIFQYYEEEERQRGNFPDRFSGHQFPNYSSELNVNALLLGDSALYLCASSSTLQGTAQPQHFGDGTRLSIL.

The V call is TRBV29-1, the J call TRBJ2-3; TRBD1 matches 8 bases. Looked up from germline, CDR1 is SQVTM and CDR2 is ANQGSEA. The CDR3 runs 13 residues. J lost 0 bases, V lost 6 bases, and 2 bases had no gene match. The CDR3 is CSVGQASTDTQYF. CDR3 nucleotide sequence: TGCAGCGTGGGACAGGCAAGCACAGATACGCAGTATTTT.

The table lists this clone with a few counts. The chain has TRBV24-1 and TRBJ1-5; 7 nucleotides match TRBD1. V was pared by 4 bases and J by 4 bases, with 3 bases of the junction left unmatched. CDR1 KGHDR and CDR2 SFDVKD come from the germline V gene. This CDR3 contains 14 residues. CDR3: CATSEGTENQPQHF. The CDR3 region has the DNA TGTGCCACCAGTGAGGGGACAGAGAATCAGCCCCAGCATTTT.

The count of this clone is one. The CDR3 sequence is CAWSPTQTGEGELFF. CDR3 nucleotide sequence: TGTGCCTGGAGTCCGACCCAGACAGGAGAAGGGGAGCTGTTTTTT. The rearrangement uses TRBV30 and TRBJ2-2; TRBD1 might be the D (6 bases). The CDR3 is 15 amino acids. From germline, CDR1 is GTSNPN and CDR2 SVGIG (reference sequence). V was cut by 2 bases and J by 8 bases, with 18 bases left in between.

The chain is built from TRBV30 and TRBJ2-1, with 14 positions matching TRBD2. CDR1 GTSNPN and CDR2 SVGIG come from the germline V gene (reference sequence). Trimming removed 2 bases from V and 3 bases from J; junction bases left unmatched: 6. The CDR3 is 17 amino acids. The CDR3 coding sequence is TGTGCCTGGAGTTTAGGACTAGCGGGAGGTTTCTACAATGAGCAGTTCTTC. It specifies CAWSLGLAGGFYNEQFF.

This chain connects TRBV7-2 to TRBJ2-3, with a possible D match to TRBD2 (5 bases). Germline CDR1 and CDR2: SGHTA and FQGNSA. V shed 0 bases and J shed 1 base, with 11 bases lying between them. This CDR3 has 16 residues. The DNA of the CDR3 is TGTGCCAGCAGCTTAGCGCTGATGAGGGGCACAGATACGCAGTATTTT. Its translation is CASSLALMRGTDTQYF. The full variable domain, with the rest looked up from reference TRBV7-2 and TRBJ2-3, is GAGVSQSPSNKVTEKGKDVELRCDPISGHTALYWYRQSLGQGLEFLIYFQGNSAPDKSGLPSDRFSAERTGGSVSTLTIQRTQQEDSAVYLCASSLALMRGTDTQYFGPGTRLTVL.

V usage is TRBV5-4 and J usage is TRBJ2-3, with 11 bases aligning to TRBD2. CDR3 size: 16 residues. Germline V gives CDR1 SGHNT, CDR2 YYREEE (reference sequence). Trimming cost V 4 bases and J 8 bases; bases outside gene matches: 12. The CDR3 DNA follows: TGTGCCAGCAGCACGCCGGGACTAGCGGCTTGGGGTACGCAGTATTTT. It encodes CASSTPGLAAWGTQYF.

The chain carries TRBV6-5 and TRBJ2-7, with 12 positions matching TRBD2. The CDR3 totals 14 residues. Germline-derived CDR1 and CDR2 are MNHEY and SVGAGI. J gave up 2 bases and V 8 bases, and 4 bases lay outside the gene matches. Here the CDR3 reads CASLTSGRPYEQYF. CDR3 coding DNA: TGTGCCAGCCTCACTAGCGGGAGGCCCTACGAGCAGTACTTC.

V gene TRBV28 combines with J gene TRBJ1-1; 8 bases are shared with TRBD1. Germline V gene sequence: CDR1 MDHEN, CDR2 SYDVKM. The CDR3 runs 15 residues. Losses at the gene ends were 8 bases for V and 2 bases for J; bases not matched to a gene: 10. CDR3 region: CASRPRDRLNTEAFF. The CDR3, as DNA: TGTGCCAGCCGCCCCCGGGACAGGCTAAACACTGAAGCTTTCTTT.

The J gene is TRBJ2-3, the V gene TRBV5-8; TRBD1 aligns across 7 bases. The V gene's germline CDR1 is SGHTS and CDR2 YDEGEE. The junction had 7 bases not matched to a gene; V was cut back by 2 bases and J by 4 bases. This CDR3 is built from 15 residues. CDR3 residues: CASSLQGGPADTQYF. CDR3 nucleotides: TGTGCCAGCAGCTTACAAGGGGGCCCCGCAGATACGCAGTATTTT.

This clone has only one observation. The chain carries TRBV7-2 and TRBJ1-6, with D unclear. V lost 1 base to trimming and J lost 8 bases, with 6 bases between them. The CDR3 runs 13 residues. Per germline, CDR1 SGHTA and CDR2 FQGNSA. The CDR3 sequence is CASSLVGYSPLHF. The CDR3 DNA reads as TGTGCCAGCAGCTTAGTCGGTTATTCACCCCTCCACTTT.

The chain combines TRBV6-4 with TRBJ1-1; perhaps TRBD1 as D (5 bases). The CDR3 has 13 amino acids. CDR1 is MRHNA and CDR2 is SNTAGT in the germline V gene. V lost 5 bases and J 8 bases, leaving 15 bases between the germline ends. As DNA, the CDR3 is TGTGCCAGCAGTCCGGCTCCGAGACAGGAAGCTTTCTTT. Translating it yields CASSPAPRQEAFF.

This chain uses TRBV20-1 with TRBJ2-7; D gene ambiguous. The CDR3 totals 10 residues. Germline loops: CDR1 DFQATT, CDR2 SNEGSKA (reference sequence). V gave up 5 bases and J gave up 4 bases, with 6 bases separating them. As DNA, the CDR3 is TGCAGTGCTGCCAGTTACGAGCAGTACTTC. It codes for CSAASYEQYF.

CDR3 in DNA: TGTGCCAGCAGTCCCCGGGAGGGTGAAGCTTTCTTT. Translating gives CASSPREGEAFF. The gene calls are TRBV6-5 and TRBJ1-1; D is unresolved. Germline V gives CDR1 MNHEY, CDR2 SVGAGI. This CDR3 spans 12 amino acids. V shed 5 bases and J shed 7 bases, with 11 bases lying between them.

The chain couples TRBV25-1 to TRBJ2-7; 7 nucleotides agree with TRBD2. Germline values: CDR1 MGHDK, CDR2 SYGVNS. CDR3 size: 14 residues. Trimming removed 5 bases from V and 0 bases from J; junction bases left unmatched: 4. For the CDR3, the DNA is TGTGCCAGCAGTTCAGGCGGGAGCTCCTACGAGCAGTACTTC. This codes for CASSSGGSSYEQYF.

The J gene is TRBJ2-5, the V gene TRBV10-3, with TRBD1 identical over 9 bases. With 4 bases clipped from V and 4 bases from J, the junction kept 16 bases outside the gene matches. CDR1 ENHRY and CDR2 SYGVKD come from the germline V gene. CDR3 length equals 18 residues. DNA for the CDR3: TGTGCCATCAGTGCATCCGGGACAGGGCTAATGGGGGCAGAGACCCAGTACTTC. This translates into CAISASGTGLMGAETQYF.

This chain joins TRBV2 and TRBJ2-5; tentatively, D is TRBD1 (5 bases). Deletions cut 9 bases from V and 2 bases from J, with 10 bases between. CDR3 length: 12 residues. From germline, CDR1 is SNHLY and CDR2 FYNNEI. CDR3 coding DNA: TGTGCCAGTGACAGAACTCAAGAGACCCAGTACTTC. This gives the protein CASDRTQETQYF.

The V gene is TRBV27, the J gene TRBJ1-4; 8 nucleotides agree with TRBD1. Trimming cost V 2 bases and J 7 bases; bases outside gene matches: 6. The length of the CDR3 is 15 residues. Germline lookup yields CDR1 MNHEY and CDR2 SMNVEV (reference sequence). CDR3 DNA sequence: TGTGCCAGCAGTTTAGGGGACAGGCTGGGTGAAAAACTGTTTTTT. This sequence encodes CASSLGDRLGEKLFF.

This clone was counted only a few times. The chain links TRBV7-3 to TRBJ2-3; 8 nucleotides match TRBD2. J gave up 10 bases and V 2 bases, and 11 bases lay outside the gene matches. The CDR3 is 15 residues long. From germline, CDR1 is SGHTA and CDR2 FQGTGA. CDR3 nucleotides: TGTGCCAGCAGCTTATCGGGAGGGACCCGAGCGGCGCAGTATTTT. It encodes CASSLSGGTRAAQYF. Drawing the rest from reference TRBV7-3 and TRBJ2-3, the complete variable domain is GAGVSQTPSNKVTEKGKYVELRCDPISGHTALYWYRQSLGQGPEFLIYFQGTGAADDSGLPNDRFFAVRPEGSVSTLKIQRTERGDSAVYLCASSLSGGTRAAQYFGPGTRLTVL.